Shown below are 5 T cell receptor beta chains from a single sample sequenced in a study of T cell responses to AZD1222 COVID-19 vaccine. Clones were sequenced by immunoSEQ multiplex PCR, and TCRdb holds only the in-frame ones, with some missing. The sample consists of about 170,000 clones, 87% of them appearing once. The specimen was peripheral blood, collected 28 days after the second AZD1222 dose. Receptor source: an adult who received the AZD1222 COVID-19 vaccine.

The V and J genes are TRBV10-1 and TRBJ1-2; D may be TRBD1 (6 bases). The CDR3 extends over 13 amino acids. V dropped 8 bases and J dropped 8 bases, with 18 bases sitting between them. CDR1 WNHNN and CDR2 SYGVQD come from the germline V gene (reference sequence). The CDR3 bases are TGCGCCAGCGCCAGACAGGACCTTTGGGGCTACACCTTC. It encodes CASARQDLWGYTF.

The V gene is TRBV14, the J gene TRBJ1-1, with a possible D match to TRBD1 (5 bases). The CDR3 extends over 12 amino acids. Germline V CDR1 and CDR2: SGHDN, FVKESK. The ends were cut back, 0 bases at V and 11 bases at J, with 10 bases in the middle. The CDR3 nucleotides are TGTGCCAGCAGCCAAGATTGGCGGGGGGCTTTCTTT. Translation gives CASSQDWRGAFF.

The chain recombines TRBV3-1 (or the pseudogene TRBV3-2) with TRBJ2-7; tentatively, D is TRBD2 (6 bases). CDR1 and CDR2 from the germline V gene are LGHDT and YNNKEL (reference sequence). The CDR3 runs 15 residues. Trimming took 1 base from V and 0 from J, leaving 10 bases between them. For the CDR3, the DNA is TGTGCCAGCAGCCAAGGGTGGGGGGACTCCTACGAGCAGTACTTC. Translation gives CASSQGWGDSYEQYF.

The chain carries TRBV5-1 and TRBJ1-2; TRBD1 matches at 7 bases. With 4 bases clipped from V and 0 bases from J, the junction kept 12 bases outside the gene matches. Germline CDR1 reads SGHRS; CDR2 reads YFSETQ. This CDR3 is built from 17 residues. DNA of the CDR3: TGCGCCAGCAGCACCGGGACAGCGAATGCGCCTAACTATGGCTACACCTTC. It yields the protein CASSTGTANAPNYGYTF.

The CDR3 reads CASRAGAGGHGYTF. CDR3 bases: TGTGCCAGTAGGGCTGGGGCAGGGGGCCACGGCTACACCTTC. V usage is TRBV19 and J usage is TRBJ1-2, with TRBD1 identical over 8 bases. Unmatched junction bases numbered 11, after V lost 6 bases and J lost 8 bases. This CDR3 region has 14 residues. CDR1 is LNHDA and CDR2 is SQIVND in the germline V gene (reference sequence).